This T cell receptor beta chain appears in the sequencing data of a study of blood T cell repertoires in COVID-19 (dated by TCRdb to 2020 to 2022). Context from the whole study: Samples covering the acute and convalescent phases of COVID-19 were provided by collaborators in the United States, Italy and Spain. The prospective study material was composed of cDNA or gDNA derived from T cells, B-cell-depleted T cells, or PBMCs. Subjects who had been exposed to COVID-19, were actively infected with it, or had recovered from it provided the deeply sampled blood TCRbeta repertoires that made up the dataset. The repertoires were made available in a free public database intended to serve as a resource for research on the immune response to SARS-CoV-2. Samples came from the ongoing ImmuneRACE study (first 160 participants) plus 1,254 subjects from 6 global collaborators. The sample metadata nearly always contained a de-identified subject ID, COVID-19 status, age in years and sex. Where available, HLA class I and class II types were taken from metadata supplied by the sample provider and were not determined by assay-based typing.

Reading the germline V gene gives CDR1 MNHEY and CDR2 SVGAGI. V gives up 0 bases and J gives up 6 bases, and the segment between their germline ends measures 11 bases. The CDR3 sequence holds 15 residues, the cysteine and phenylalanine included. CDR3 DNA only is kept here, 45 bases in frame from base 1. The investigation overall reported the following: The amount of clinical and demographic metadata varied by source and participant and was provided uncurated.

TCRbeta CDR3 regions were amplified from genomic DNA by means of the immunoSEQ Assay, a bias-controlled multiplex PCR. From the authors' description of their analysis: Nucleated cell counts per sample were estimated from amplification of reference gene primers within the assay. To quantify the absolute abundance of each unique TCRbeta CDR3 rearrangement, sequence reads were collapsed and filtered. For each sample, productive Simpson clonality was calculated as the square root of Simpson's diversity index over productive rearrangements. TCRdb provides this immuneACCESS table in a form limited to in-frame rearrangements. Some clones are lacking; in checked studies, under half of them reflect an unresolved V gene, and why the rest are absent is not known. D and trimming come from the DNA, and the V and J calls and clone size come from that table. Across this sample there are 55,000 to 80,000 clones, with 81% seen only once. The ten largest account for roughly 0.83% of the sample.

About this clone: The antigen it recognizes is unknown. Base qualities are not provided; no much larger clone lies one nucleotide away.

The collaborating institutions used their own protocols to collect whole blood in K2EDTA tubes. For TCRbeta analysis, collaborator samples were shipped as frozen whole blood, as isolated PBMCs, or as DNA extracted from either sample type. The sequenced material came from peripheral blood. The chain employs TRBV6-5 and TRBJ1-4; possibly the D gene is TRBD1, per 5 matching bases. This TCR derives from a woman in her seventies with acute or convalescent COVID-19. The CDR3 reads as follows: CASSYSRGTDEKLFF. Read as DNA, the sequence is TGTGCCAGCAGTTACTCGCGCGGGACGGATGAAAAACTGTTTTTT.